Listed here are 8 T cell receptor beta chains from one sample, sequenced in a study of OX40 agonist ivuxolimab in advanced cancers. TCRdb keeps only in-frame clones here, not all; method: immunoSEQ multiplex PCR. Altogether about 80,000 clones are present, approximately 92% being singletons, with the ten largest covering 4% to 5.5%. Here the sequenced sample was CD4+ or CD8+ T cells sorted from blood, taken in a trial of the OX40 agonist ivuxolimab. These receptors were taken from an adult with an advanced solid tumor such as melanoma, head and neck, liver or kidney cancer.

This chain connects TRBV20-1 to TRBJ2-1; either TRBD1 or TRBD2 may supply D (5 bases each). The CDR3 is made up of 11 amino acids. The V end lost 2 bases, the J end lost 12 bases, and 11 bases lay between the germline ends. Germline V CDR1 and CDR2: DFQATT, SNEGSKA (reference sequence). The DNA of the CDR3 is TGCAGTGCTAGACTGGCAGGGAGGCAGTTCTTC. It yields the protein CSARLAGRQFF.

This chain uses TRBV7-3 with TRBJ1-3; 8 bases map to TRBD1. Trimming cost V 0 bases and J 2 bases; bases outside gene matches: 0. CDR1 is SGHTA and CDR2 is FQGTGA in the germline V gene. The CDR3 consists of 15 residues. For the CDR3, the DNA is TGTGCCAGCAGCTTAACGGGACAGGCTGGAAACACCATATATTTT. Its translation is CASSLTGQAGNTIYF.

CDR3 sequence (DNA): TGTGCCAGCAAAAGGAGTGGTTCCTACCCTCTCAATGAGCAGTTCTTC. Translated: CASKRSGSYPLNEQFF. The chain combines TRBV28 with TRBJ2-1; D gene ambiguous. The CDR3 extends over 16 amino acids. V was shortened by 7 bases and J by 6 bases, with 22 bases between the two germline ends. CDR1 is MDHEN and CDR2 is SYDVKM in the germline V gene.

The J gene is TRBJ2-5, the V gene TRBV7-8; D remains unclear. Trimming removed 10 bases at V and 4 bases at J, with 13 bases between. The CDR3 spans 12 residues. Germline V gene data show CDR1 as SGHVS and CDR2 as FQNEAQ. The DNA of the CDR3 is TGTGCCACATCCCCGAGTGCAGAGACCCAGTACTTC. It encodes CATSPSAETQYF.

The chain combines TRBV11-3 with TRBJ1-2, with TRBD1 matching 7 bases. J gave up 3 bases and V 5 bases, and 6 bases lay outside the gene matches. The CDR3 is 14 residues long. The germline gives CDR1 SGHNT, CDR2 YENEEA. CDR3 bases: TGTGCCAGCAGCCCCGGAACAGGGGACTATGGCTACACCTTC. It translates to CASSPGTGDYGYTF.

The V gene is TRBV7-2, the J gene TRBJ2-1, with TRBD2 identical over 8 bases. The CDR3 extends over 15 amino acids. In germline, CDR1 is SGHTA, CDR2 FQGNSA. Trimming took 5 bases from V and 1 from J; bases not matched to a gene: 4. CDR3 DNA: TGTGCCAGCAGCCCCGGGAGGGCGTCCTACAATGAGCAGTTCTTC. This encodes CASSPGRASYNEQFF.

The rearrangement uses TRBV29-1 and TRBJ2-1, with D unclear. Trimming cost V 4 bases and J 7 bases, with 8 bases left between them. CDR1 is SQVTM and CDR2 is ANQGSEA in the germline V gene. This CDR3 has 11 residues. In DNA form, the CDR3 reads TGCAGCGTTGCCCTCATGAATGAGCAGTTCTTC. The encoded protein is CSVALMNEQFF.

This rearrangement joins TRBV7-9 to TRBJ2-5, with 9 nucleotides matching TRBD1. The tail of the sequence fits TRBJ2-7 better, so the J call may be wrong. The CDR3 has 13 amino acids. Germline V gives CDR1 SEHNR, CDR2 FQNEAQ (reference sequence). Here the CDR3 DNA reads TGTGCCAGCAGAAGAGGGACAGGGCCCGAGCAGTACTTC. Translated, it gives CASRRGTGPEQYF.